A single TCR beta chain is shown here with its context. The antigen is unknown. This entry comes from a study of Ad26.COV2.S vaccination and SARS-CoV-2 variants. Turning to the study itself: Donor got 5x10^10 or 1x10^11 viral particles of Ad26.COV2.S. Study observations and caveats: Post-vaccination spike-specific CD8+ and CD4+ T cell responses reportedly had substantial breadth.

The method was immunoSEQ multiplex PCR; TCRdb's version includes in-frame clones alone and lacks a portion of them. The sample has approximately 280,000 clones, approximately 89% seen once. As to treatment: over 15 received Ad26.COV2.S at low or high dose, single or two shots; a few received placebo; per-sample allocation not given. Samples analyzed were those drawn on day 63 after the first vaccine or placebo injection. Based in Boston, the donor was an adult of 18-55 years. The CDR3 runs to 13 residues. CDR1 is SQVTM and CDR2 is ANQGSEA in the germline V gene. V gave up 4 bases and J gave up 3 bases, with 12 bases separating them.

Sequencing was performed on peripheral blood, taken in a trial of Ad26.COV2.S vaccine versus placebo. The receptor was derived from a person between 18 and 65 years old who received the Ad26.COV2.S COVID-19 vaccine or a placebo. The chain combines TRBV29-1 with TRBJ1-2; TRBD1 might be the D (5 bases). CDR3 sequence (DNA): TGCAGCGTTGGGGTAGGGGAGGACTATGGCTACACCTTC. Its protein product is CSVGVGEDYGYTF.